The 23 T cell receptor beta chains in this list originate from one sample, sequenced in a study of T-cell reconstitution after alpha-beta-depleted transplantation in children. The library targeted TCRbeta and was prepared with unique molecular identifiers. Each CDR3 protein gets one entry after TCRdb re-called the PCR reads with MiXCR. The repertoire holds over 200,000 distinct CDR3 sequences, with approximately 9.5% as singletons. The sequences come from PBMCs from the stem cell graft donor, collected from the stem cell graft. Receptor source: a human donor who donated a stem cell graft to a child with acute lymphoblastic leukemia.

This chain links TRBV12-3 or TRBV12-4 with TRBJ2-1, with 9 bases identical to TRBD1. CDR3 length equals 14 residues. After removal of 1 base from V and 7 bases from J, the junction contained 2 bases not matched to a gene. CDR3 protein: CASSLEQGANEQFF. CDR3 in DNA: TGTGCCAGCAGTTTAGAACAGGGGGCAAATGAGCAGTTCTTC.

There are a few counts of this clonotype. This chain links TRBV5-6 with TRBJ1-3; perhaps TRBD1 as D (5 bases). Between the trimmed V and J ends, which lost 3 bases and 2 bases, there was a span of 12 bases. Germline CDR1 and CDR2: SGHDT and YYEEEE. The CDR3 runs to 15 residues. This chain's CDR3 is CASSSLGTAGNTIYF. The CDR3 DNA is TGTGCCAGCAGCTCCCTAGGGACGGCTGGAAACACCATATATTTT.

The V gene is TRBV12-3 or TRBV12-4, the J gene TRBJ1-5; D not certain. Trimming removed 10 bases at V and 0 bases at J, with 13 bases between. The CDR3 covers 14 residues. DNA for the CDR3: TGTGCCACTGCGACGGGGAATAGCAATCAGCCCCAGCATTTT. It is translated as CATATGNSNQPQHF.

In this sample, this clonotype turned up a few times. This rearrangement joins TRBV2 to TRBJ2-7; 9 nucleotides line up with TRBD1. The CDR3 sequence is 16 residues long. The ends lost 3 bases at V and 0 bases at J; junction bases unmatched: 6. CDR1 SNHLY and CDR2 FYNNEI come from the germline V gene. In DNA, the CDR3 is TGTGCCAGCAGTGATCCGGGACAGGGCAGCTCCTACGAGCAGTACTTC. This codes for CASSDPGQGSSYEQYF.

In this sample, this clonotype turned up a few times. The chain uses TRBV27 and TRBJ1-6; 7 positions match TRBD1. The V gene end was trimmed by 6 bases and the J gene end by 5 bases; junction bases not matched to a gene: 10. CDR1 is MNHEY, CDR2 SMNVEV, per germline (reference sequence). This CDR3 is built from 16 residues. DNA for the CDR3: TGTGCCAGCAGGACCATGAGGGGGCAGGATAATTCACCCCTCCACTTT. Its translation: CASRTMRGQDNSPLHF.

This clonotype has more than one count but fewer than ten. The CDR3 DNA follows: TGTGCCTGGAGTGTAGCAGGAAACACTGAAGCTTTCTTT. Protein product: CAWSVAGNTEAFF. The genes are TRBV30 and TRBJ1-1; D ambiguous. With 0 bases removed from V and 2 bases from J, the gap between germline ends came to 7 bases. Germline assignment: CDR1 GTSNPN and CDR2 SVGIG (reference sequence). The CDR3 loop spans 13 amino acids. Looking up the rest from reference TRBV30 and TRBJ1-1 gives the full variable domain: SQTIHQWPATLVQPVGSPLSLECTVEGTSNPNLYWYRQAAGRGLQLLFYSVGIGQISSEVPQNLSASRPQDRQFILSSKKLLLSDSGFYLCAWSVAGNTEAFFGQGTRLTVV.

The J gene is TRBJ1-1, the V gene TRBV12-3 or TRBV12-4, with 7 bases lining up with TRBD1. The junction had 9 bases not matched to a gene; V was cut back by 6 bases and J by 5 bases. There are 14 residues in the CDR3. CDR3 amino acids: CASSPTGFGTEAFF. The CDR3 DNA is TGTGCCAGCAGCCCGACAGGGTTTGGGACTGAAGCTTTCTTT.

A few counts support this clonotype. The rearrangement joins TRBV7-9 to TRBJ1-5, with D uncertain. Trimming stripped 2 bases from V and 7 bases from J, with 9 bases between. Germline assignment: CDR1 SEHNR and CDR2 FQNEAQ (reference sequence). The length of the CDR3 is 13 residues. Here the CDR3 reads CASSLTAGQPQHF. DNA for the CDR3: TGTGCCAGCAGCTTAACAGCGGGGCAGCCCCAGCATTTT.

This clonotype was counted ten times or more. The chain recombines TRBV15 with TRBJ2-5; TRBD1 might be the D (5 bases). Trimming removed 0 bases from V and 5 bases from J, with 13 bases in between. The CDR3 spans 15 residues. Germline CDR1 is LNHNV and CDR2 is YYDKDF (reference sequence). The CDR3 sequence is CATSRESGHGETQYF. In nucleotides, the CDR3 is TGTGCCACCAGCAGAGAATCAGGGCACGGCGAGACCCAGTACTTC.

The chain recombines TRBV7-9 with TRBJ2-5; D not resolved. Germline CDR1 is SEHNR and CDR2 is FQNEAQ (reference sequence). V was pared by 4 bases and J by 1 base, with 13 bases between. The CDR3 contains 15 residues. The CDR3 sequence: CASSSPEDGQETQYF. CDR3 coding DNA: TGTGCCAGCAGCTCCCCTGAGGACGGCCAAGAGACCCAGTACTTC.

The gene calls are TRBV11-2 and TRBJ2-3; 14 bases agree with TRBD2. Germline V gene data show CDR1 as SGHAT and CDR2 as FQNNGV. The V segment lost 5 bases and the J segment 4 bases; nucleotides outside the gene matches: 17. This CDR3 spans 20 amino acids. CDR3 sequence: CASSPHNTPGLAGEPDTQYF. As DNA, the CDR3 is TGTGCCAGCAGCCCTCATAACACGCCGGGACTAGCGGGGGAGCCAGATACGCAGTATTTT. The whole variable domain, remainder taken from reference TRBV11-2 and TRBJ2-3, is EAGVAQSPRYKIIEKRQSVAFWCNPISGHATLYWYQQILGQGPKLLIQFQNNGVVDDSQLPKDRFSAERLKGVDSTLKIQPAKLEDSAVYLCASSPHNTPGLAGEPDTQYFGPGTRLTVL.

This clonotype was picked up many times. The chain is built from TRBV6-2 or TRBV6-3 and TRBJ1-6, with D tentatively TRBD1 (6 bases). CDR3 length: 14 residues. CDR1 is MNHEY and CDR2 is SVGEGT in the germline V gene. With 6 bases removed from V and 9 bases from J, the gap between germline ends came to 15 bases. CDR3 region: CASRTGAEGSPLHF. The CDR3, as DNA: TGTGCCAGCAGAACGGGGGCGGAAGGTTCACCCCTCCACTTT.

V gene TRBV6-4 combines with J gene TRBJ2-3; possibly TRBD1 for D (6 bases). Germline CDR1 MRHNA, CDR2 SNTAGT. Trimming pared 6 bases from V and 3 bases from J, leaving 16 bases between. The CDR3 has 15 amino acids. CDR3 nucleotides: TGTGCCAGCAGGGTGCAGCAGGGGATGACAGATACGCAGTATTTT. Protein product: CASRVQQGMTDTQYF.

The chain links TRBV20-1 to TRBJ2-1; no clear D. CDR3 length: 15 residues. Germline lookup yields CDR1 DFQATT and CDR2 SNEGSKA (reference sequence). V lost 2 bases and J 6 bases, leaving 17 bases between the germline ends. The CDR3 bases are TGCAGTGCTAGATGGTACCGGGTTCCGAGCAATGAGCAGTTCTTC. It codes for CSARWYRVPSNEQFF.

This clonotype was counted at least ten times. The CDR3 loop is CATSRDLSETQYF. DNA of the CDR3: TGTGCCACCAGCAGAGATTTATCGGAGACCCAGTACTTC. The chain links TRBV15 to TRBJ2-5; D unresolved. V gave up 0 bases and J gave up 5 bases, with 7 bases separating them. The germline CDR1 and CDR2 sequences are LNHNV and YYDKDF (reference sequence). The CDR3 contains 13 residues.

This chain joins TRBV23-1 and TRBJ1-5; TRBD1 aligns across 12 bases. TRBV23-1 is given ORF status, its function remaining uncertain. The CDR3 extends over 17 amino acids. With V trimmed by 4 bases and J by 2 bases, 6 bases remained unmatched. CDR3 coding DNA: TGCGCCAGCAGTCCGGGACAGGGGGCGGGCTGCAATCAGCCCCAGCATTTT. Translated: CASSPGQGAGCNQPQHF.

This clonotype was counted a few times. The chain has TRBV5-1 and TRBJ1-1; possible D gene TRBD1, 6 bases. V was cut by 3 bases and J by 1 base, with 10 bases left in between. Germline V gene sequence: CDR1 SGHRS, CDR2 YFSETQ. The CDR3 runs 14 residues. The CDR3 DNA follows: TGCGCCAGCAGCTCCTCAGGGGCGAACACTGAAGCTTTCTTT. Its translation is CASSSSGANTEAFF.

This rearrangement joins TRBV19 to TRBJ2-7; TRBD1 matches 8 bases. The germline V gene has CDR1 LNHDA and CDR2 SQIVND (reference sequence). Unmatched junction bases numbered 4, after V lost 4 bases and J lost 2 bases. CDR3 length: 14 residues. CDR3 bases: TGTGCCAGTAGTACCGGGACAGGTACCTACGAGCAGTACTTC. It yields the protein CASSTGTGTYEQYF. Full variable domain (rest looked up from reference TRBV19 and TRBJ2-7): DGGITQSPKYLFRKEGQNVTLSCEQNLNHDAMYWYRQDPGQGLRLIYYSQIVNDFQKGDIAEGYSVSREKKESFPLTVTSAQKNPTAFYLCASSTGTGTYEQYFGPGTRLTVT.

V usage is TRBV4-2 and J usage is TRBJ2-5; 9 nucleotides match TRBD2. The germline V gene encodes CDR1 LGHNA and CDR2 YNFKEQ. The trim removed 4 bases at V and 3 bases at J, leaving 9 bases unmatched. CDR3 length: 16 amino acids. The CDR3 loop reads CASSLSIAGAKETQYF. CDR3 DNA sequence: TGTGCCAGCAGCCTTTCTATAGCGGGGGCGAAAGAGACCCAGTACTTC.

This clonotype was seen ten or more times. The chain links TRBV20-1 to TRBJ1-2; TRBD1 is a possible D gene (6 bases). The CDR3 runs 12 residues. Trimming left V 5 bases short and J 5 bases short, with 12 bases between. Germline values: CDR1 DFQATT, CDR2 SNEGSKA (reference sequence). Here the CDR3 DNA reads TGCAGTGCTCCCGGGACATCATATGGCTACACCTTC. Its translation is CSAPGTSYGYTF.

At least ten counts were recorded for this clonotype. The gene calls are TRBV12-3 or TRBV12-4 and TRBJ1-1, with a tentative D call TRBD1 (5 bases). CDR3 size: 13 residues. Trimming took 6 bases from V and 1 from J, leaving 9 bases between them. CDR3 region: CASSLTGNTEAFF. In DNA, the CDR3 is TGTGCCAGCAGCTTAACAGGGAACACTGAAGCTTTCTTT.

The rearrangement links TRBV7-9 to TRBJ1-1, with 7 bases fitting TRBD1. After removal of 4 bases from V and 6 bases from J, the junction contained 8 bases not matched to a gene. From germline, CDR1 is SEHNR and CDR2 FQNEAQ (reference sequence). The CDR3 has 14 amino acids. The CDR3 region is CASSWDSGFPEAFF. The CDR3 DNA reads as TGTGCCAGCAGCTGGGACAGCGGTTTCCCTGAAGCTTTCTTT.

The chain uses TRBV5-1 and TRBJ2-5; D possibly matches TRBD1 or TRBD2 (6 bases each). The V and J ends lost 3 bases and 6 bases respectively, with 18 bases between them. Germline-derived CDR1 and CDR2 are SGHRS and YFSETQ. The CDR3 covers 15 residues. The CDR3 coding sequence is TGCGCCAGCAGCTCAACACGTGGGGGGCTGAAGACCCAGTACTTC. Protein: CASSSTRGGLKTQYF.